The 28 T cell receptor beta chains below were found in one sample sequenced in a study of T cell changes during pregnancy in multiple sclerosis. The method was immunoSEQ multiplex PCR; TCRdb's version includes in-frame clones alone and lacks a portion of them. The profile shows 85,000 to 100,000 clones, about 94% of them singletons. The sample consisted of peripheral blood, taken after pregnancy. These receptors were obtained from a female donor with multiple sclerosis, enrolled in a pregnancy study.

J is TRBJ1-2 and V is TRBV7-8; TRBD1 agrees at 8 bases. Germline values: CDR1 SGHVS, CDR2 FQNEAQ. The CDR3 totals 16 residues. V lost 5 bases to trimming and J lost 3 bases; unmatched junction nucleotides: 11. Here the CDR3 reads CASSPGGGGHYYGYTF. For the CDR3, the DNA is TGTGCCAGCAGCCCAGGGGGCGGGGGCCATTACTATGGCTACACCTTC.

The chain joins TRBV5-4 to TRBJ2-7, with 10 bases identical to TRBD1. Germline-derived CDR1 and CDR2 are SGHNT and YYREEE (reference sequence). The junction had 7 bases not matched to a gene; V was cut back by 3 bases and J by 4 bases. CDR3 length: 15 amino acids. The CDR3 DNA is TGTGCCAGCAGCTGGGCGACAGGGGGCCGGTACGAGCAGTACTTC. This translates into CASSWATGGRYEQYF.

This chain links TRBV9 with TRBJ2-7, with D perhaps matching TRBD1 (6 bases). This CDR3 has 15 amino acids. V lost 0 bases and J 2 bases, leaving 12 bases between the germline ends. Looked up from germline, CDR1 is SGDLS and CDR2 is YYNGEE. The CDR3 sequence is CASSVEANRAYEQYF. CDR3 in DNA: TGTGCCAGCAGCGTAGAGGCGAACAGGGCCTACGAGCAGTACTTC.

The rearrangement links TRBV7-2 to TRBJ2-7, with D possibly matching TRBD1 (5 bases). V gave up 4 bases and J gave up 2 bases, with 12 bases separating them. The germline CDR1 and CDR2 sequences are SGHTA and FQGNSA. The CDR3 is made up of 14 amino acids. The CDR3 nucleotides read TGTGCCAGCAGCTCCGGAACAGGACCCTACGAGCAGTACTTC. Its protein is CASSSGTGPYEQYF.

The chain is built from TRBV19 and TRBJ2-1, with TRBD1 matching over 7 bases. The CDR3 sequence is 13 residues long. With 7 bases clipped from V and 6 bases from J, the junction kept 6 bases outside the gene matches. The germline gives CDR1 LNHDA, CDR2 SQIVND (reference sequence). In nucleotides, the CDR3 is TGTGCCAGTAATATGGCAGGGGGCAATGAGCAGTTCTTC. This gives the protein CASNMAGGNEQFF.

In this sample, this clone turned up once. The chain uses TRBV10-3 and TRBJ2-7; 7 bases match TRBD1. The CDR3 contains 16 residues. Per the germline V gene, CDR1 is ENHRY and CDR2 is SYGVKD. V trimming: 1 base; J trimming: 7 bases; junction bases outside the gene matches: 13. The CDR3 nucleotides read TGTGCCATCAGTGAGTTGAATCGGGACAGTGTCAGTGAGCAGTACTTC. Its protein product is CAISELNRDSVSEQYF.

J is TRBJ2-7 and V is TRBV27, with D maybe TRBD1 (6 bases). CDR1 is MNHEY, CDR2 SMNVEV, per germline (reference sequence). V was cut by 7 bases and J by 7 bases, with 23 bases left in between. The CDR3 length is 15 residues. CDR3 DNA: TGTGCCAGCACCCGAAGGGGGTTATGGGTTCAAGAGCAGTACTTC. Its protein product is CASTRRGLWVQEQYF.

The gene calls are TRBV27 and TRBJ2-4, with 7 bases identical to TRBD1. CDR1 MNHEY and CDR2 SMNVEV come from the germline V gene (reference sequence). With 8 bases clipped from V and 7 bases from J, the junction kept 5 bases outside the gene matches. The CDR3 length is 12 residues. The CDR3 loop is CASGPQGNIQYF. Here the CDR3 DNA reads TGTGCCAGCGGGCCACAGGGGAACATTCAGTACTTC.

This rearrangement joins TRBV19 to TRBJ1-5, with D unresolved. Germline V CDR1 and CDR2: LNHDA, SQIVND (reference sequence). The CDR3 runs to 14 residues. V gave up 7 bases and J gave up 2 bases, with 12 bases separating them. The CDR3 here is CASTQAGGNQPQHF. In DNA, the CDR3 is TGTGCCAGTACTCAGGCTGGCGGCAATCAGCCCCAGCATTTT.

The V gene is TRBV7-2, the J gene TRBJ2-7; 14 bases fit TRBD2. V shed 6 bases and J 4 bases; nucleotides not matched to a gene: 14. This CDR3 is built from 18 residues. Germline V gene sequence: CDR1 SGHTA, CDR2 FQGNSA. The CDR3 here is CASRRTGTSGSQQYEQYF. Written as DNA, the CDR3 is TGTGCCAGCAGAAGAACTGGGACTAGCGGGAGCCAGCAGTACGAGCAGTACTTC.

The V call is TRBV28, the J call TRBJ1-1; 7 bases fit TRBD1. Germline CDR1 MDHEN, CDR2 SYDVKM. J lost 4 bases, V lost 4 bases, and 3 bases had no gene match. This CDR3 is built from 13 residues. This CDR3 reads CASSYRGFTEAFF. For the CDR3, the DNA is TGTGCCAGCAGTTACAGGGGTTTCACTGAAGCTTTCTTT.

This chain connects TRBV12-5 to TRBJ2-7; D perhaps matches TRBD1 (5 bases). The CDR3 contains 13 residues. CDR1 is LGHNT, CDR2 FRNRAP, per germline. V lost 3 bases to trimming and J lost 2 bases, with 8 bases between them. The CDR3 DNA sequence: TGTGCTAGTGGTTTTGACAGTCCCTACGAGCAGTACTTC. This codes for CASGFDSPYEQYF.

V usage is TRBV5-8 and J usage is TRBJ2-4; 15 bases align to TRBD2. CDR3 size: 20 residues. Germline lookup yields CDR1 SGHTS and CDR2 YDEGEE. J gave up 8 bases and V 4 bases, and 19 bases lay outside the gene matches. The CDR3 protein is CASSATGIGLAGGKRDIQYF. The CDR3 DNA reads as TGTGCCAGCAGCGCCACCGGGATCGGACTAGCGGGAGGGAAGAGGGACATTCAGTACTTC. Full variable domain (missing parts from reference TRBV5-8 and TRBJ2-4): EAGVTQSPTHLIKTRGQQATLRCSPISGHTSVYWYQQALGLGLQFLLWYDEGEERNRGNFPPRFSGRQFPNYSSELNVNALELEDSALYLCASSATGIGLAGGKRDIQYFGAGTRLSVL.

This chain joins TRBV14 and TRBJ1-2, with a tentative D call TRBD1 (6 bases). V was trimmed by 0 bases and J by 8 bases, leaving 19 bases between them. Germline CDR1 SGHDN, CDR2 FVKESK. This CDR3 is 16 amino acids long. CDR3 protein: CASSQDVQGQFGGYTF. As DNA, the CDR3 is TGTGCCAGCAGCCAAGACGTCCAAGGACAGTTCGGCGGCTACACCTTC.

CDR3: CASRGGTGRNEQYF. The CDR3 DNA follows: TGTGCCAGTAGGGGCGGGACAGGGCGTAACGAGCAGTACTTC. The chain carries TRBV19 and TRBJ2-7; 9 nucleotides agree with TRBD1. The CDR3 totals 14 residues. The V segment lost 6 bases and the J segment 5 bases; nucleotides outside the gene matches: 8. Germline V gene lookup returns CDR1 LNHDA and CDR2 SQIVND (reference sequence).

V and J are TRBV14 and TRBJ2-7, with 12 bases that match TRBD2. The germline V gene encodes CDR1 SGHDN and CDR2 FVKESK. This CDR3 is built from 15 residues. Trimming at V came to 3 bases and at J to 3 bases, leaving 3 bases not matched to a gene. CDR3 in amino acids: CASSHRTSGNYEQYF. CDR3 sequence (DNA): TGTGCCAGCAGCCATCGGACTAGCGGGAACTACGAGCAGTACTTC.

The chain links TRBV27 to TRBJ2-7; 7 positions agree with TRBD1. CDR3 length equals 12 residues. V lost 10 bases, J lost 6 bases, and 9 bases stayed unmatched. Looked up from germline, CDR1 is MNHEY and CDR2 is SMNVEV (reference sequence). The DNA for the CDR3 is TGTGCCACGACAGGGCCAGCTCGCGAGCAGTACTTC. Translating gives CATTGPAREQYF.

This chain joins TRBV29-1 and TRBJ1-2; possible D gene TRBD1, 6 bases. The CDR3 is 12 residues long. V lost 6 bases to trimming and J lost 4 bases, with 12 bases between them. Germline CDR1 reads SQVTM; CDR2 reads ANQGSEA. In DNA, the CDR3 is TGCAGCGTCGACGACAGGCCCTATGGCTACACCTTC. Translation: CSVDDRPYGYTF. Using reference TRBV29-1 and TRBJ1-2 for the parts outside the CDR3, the full variable domain is SAVISQKPSRDICQRGTSLTIQCQVDSQVTMMFWYRQQPGQSLTLIATANQGSEATYESGFVIDKFPISRPNLTFSTLTVSNMSPEDSSIYLCSVDDRPYGYTFGSGTRLTVV.

This clone was observed a single time. The chain links TRBV7-8 to TRBJ1-2; TRBD1 might be the D (5 bases). V was cut by 4 bases and J by 8 bases, with 11 bases left in between. Per the germline V gene, CDR1 is SGHVS and CDR2 is FQNEAQ. The CDR3 has 12 amino acids. The CDR3 protein is CASSSSGMGYTF. CDR3 nucleotide sequence: TGTGCCAGCAGCTCATCAGGGATGGGCTACACCTTC.

This sequence joins TRBV4-3 and TRBJ1-1, with a weak D call TRBD1 (6 bases). The CDR3 has 16 residues. V lost 1 base, J lost 4 bases, and 16 bases lay in between. Per the germline V gene, CDR1 is LGHNA and CDR2 is YSLEER. CDR3: CASSQAGRGAVTEAFF. The CDR3 region has the DNA TGCGCCAGCAGCCAAGCCGGTCGGGGGGCAGTCACTGAAGCTTTCTTT.

This chain connects TRBV27 to TRBJ2-7, with 7 positions matching TRBD1. V trimming: 3 bases; J trimming: 3 bases; junction bases outside the gene matches: 5. This CDR3 comprises 14 residues. The germline V gene encodes CDR1 MNHEY and CDR2 SMNVEV (reference sequence). The DNA of the CDR3 is TGTGCCAGCAGTTTCGGCCGGGACAGCTACGAGCAGTACTTC. Its translation is CASSFGRDSYEQYF.

This chain joins TRBV27 and TRBJ1-5, with no clear D. The V and J ends lost 6 bases and 7 bases respectively, with 22 bases between them. In germline, CDR1 is MNHEY, CDR2 SMNVEV (reference sequence). The CDR3 spans 16 residues. CDR3 nucleotide sequence: TGTGCCAGCAGCTACGGGTCGGCTCGGGGAGGGCAGCCCCAGCATTTT. The encoded protein is CASSYGSARGGQPQHF.

The chain has TRBV19 and TRBJ2-7; the match to TRBD1 covers 11 bases. Losses at the gene ends were 5 bases for V and 4 bases for J; bases not matched to a gene: 4. CDR3 length equals 14 residues. The germline CDR1 and CDR2 sequences are LNHDA and SQIVND (reference sequence). The CDR3 here is CASSAGTGGYEQYF. The CDR3 bases are TGTGCCAGTAGTGCCGGGACAGGGGGATACGAGCAGTACTTC.

V usage is TRBV5-1 and J usage is TRBJ2-7, with TRBD2 matching 8 bases. Germline loops: CDR1 SGHRS, CDR2 YFSETQ. This CDR3 comprises 15 residues. The V segment lost 0 bases and the J segment 4 bases; nucleotides outside the gene matches: 6. The CDR3 bases are TGCGCCAGCAGCTTGGTAGGAGCGGGAGTGTACGAGCAGTACTTC. It is translated as CASSLVGAGVYEQYF.

This chain connects TRBV28 to TRBJ2-3; 11 bases agree with TRBD2. The germline V gene encodes CDR1 MDHEN and CDR2 SYDVKM. J was trimmed by 1 base and V by 6 bases; bases with no gene match: 3. The CDR3 spans 15 residues. CDR3 residues: CASRKGLAGTDTQYF. The DNA of the CDR3 is TGTGCCAGCAGGAAGGGACTAGCGGGCACAGATACGCAGTATTTT. Full variable domain (remainder filled in from reference TRBV28 and TRBJ2-3): DVKVTQSSRYLVKRTGEKVFLECVQDMDHENMFWYRQDPGLGLRLIYFSYDVKMKEKGDIPEGYSVSREKKERFSLILESASTNQTSMYLCASRKGLAGTDTQYFGPGTRLTVL.

The rearrangement joins TRBV7-6 to TRBJ2-1; TRBD2 agrees at 7 bases. The CDR3 loop spans 15 amino acids. With 4 bases clipped from V and 4 bases from J, the junction kept 7 bases outside the gene matches. Germline values: CDR1 SGHVS, CDR2 FNYEAQ. The CDR3 bases are TGTGCCAGCAGCTCCCACGGGACTACGTACAATGAGCAGTTCTTC. This encodes CASSSHGTTYNEQFF.

The genes are TRBV11-2 and TRBJ2-3; 11 bases line up with TRBD2. CDR1 and CDR2 (germline): SGHAT, FQNNGV. CDR3 length equals 14 residues. The V and J ends lost 7 bases and 4 bases, in that order; junction bases with no gene match: 4. The CDR3: CASKRLAGPDTQYF. Written as DNA, the CDR3 is TGTGCCAGCAAACGACTAGCGGGACCAGATACGCAGTATTTT.

The V and J genes are TRBV9 and TRBJ1-2; D gene unclear. Deletions cut 5 bases from V and 4 bases from J, with 12 bases between. CDR1 is SGDLS, CDR2 YYNGEE, per germline. The CDR3 has 13 residues. The DNA of the CDR3 is TGTGCCAGCAGTCCCGGAGTTTCCTATGGCTACACCTTC. Translating gives CASSPGVSYGYTF.